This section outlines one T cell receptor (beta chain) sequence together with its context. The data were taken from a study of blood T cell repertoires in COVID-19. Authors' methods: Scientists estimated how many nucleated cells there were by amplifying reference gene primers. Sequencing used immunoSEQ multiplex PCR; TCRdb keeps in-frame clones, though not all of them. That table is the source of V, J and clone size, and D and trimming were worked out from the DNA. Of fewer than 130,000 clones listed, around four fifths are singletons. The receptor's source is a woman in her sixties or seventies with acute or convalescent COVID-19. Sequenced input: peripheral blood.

This CDR3 is CASSVVLHTEAFF. For the CDR3, the DNA is TGTGCCAGCAGCGTAGTACTGCACACTGAAGCTTTCTTT. The chain links TRBV9 to TRBJ1-1; D remains ambiguous. The ends were cut back, 0 bases at V and 3 bases at J, with 6 bases in the middle. Germline CDR1 reads SGDLS; CDR2 reads YYNGEE. This CDR3 comprises 13 residues.